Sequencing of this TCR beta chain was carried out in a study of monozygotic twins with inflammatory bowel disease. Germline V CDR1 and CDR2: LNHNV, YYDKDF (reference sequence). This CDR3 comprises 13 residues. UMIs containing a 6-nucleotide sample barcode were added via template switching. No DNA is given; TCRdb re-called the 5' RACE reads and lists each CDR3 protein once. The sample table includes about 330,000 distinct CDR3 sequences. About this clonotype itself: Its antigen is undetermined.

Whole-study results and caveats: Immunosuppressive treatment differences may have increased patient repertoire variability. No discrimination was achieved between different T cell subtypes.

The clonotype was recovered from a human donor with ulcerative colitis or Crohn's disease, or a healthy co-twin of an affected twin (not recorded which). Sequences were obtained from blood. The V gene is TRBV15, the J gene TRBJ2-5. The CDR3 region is CATSRLPQETQYF.